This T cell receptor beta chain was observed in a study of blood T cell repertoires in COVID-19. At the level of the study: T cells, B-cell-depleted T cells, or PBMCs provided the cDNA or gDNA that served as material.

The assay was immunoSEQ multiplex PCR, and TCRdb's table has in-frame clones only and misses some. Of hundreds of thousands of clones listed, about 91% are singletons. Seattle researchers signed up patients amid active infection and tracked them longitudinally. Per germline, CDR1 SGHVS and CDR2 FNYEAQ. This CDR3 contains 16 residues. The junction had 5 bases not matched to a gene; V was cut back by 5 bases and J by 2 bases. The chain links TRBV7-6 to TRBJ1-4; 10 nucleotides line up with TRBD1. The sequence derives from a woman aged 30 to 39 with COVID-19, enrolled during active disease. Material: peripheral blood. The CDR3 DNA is TGTGCCAGCAGCCTTAGACAGGGGGCCACTAATGAAAAACTGTTTTTT. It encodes CASSLRQGATNEKLFF.